This T cell receptor (beta chain) stems from a study of T cell responses to AZD1222 COVID-19 vaccine. The method was immunoSEQ multiplex PCR; TCRdb's version includes in-frame clones alone and lacks a portion of them. The repertoire holds about 85,000 clones, with 85% as singletons. The trim removed 7 bases at V and 4 bases at J, leaving 4 bases unmatched. Germline loops: CDR1 SNHLY, CDR2 FYNNEI. The CDR3 runs 12 residues. This chain joins TRBV2 and TRBJ2-7; 7 bases are a match to TRBD2. The origin of this receptor is an adult who received the AZD1222 COVID-19 vaccine. Sequencing was performed on peripheral blood, taken 28 days after the second AZD1222 dose. This chain's CDR3 is CASMGGEYEQYF. The DNA for the CDR3 is TGTGCCAGCATGGGGGGGGAATACGAGCAGTACTTC.